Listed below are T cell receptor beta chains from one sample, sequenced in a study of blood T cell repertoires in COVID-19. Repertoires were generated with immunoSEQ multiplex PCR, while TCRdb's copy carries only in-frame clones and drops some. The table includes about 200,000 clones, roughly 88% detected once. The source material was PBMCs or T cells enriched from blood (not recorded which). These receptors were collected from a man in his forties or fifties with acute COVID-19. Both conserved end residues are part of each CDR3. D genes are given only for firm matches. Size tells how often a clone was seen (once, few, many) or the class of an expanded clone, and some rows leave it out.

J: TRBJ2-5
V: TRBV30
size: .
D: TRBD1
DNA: TGTGCCTGGGATCTAACAGGGGCCCTACAAGAGACCCAGTACTTC
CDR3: CAWDLTGALQETQYF

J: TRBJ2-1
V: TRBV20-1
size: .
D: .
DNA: TGCAGTGCTAGTGAGATGGCGGAAGTCTCCTACAATGAGCAGTTCTTC
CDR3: CSASEMAEVSYNEQFF

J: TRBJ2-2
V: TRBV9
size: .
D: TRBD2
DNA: TGTGCCAGCAGCCCCGGGGGGACTAGCGGGAGGTCGAACACCGGGGAGCTGTTTTTT
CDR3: CASSPGGTSGRSNTGELFF

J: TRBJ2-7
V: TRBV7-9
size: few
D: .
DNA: TGTGCCAGCAGCTTATTCGTCGACGAGCAGTACTTC
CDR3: CASSLFVDEQYF

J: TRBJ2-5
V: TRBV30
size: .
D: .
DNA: TGTGCCTGGAGTGTAACAGGGAAGGCGCAAGAGACCCAGTACTTC
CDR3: CAWSVTGKAQETQYF

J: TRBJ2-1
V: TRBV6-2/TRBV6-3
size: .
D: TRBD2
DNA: TGTGCCAGCAGTTTCTTAGCGGGAGGGGCCTACAATGAGCAGTTCTTC
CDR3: CASSFLAGGAYNEQFF

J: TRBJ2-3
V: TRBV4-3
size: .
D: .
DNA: TGCGCCAGCAGCCAAGATTACAGGACAGCCCAAGCTACGCAGTATTTT
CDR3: CASSQDYRTAQATQYF

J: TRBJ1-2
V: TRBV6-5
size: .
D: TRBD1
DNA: TGTGCCAGCGTGGGGACAGGGGTCGGCTACACCTTC
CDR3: CASVGTGVGYTF

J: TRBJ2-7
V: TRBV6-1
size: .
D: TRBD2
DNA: TGTGCCAGCAGTGAAGGGACTAGCTACGAGCAGTACTTC
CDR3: CASSEGTSYEQYF

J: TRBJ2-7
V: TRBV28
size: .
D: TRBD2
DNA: TGTGCCAGCCAACTAGCGGGAGTTAGCGAGCAGTACTTC
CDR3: CASQLAGVSEQYF

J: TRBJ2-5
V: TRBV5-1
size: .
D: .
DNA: TGCGCCAGCAGCTTGGGGGCGCGAGAGACCCAGTACTTC
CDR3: CASSLGARETQYF

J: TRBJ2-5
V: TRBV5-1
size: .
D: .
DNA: TGCGCCAGCAGCGCCGGGGAGACCCAGTACTTC
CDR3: CASSAGETQYF

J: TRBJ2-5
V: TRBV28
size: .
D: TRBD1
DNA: TGTGCCAGCAGCTCCCCGACAGGGTCCCTCCAAGAGACCCAGTACTTC
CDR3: CASSSPTGSLQETQYF

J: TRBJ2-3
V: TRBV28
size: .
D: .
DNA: TGTGCCAGCAGGACCTCCGCGGCCTCGAGGGATACGCAGTATTTT
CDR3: CASRTSAASRDTQYF

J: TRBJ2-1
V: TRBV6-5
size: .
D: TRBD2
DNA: TGTGCCAGCAGACCCCCCGGACTAGGGTCCAATGAGCAGTTCTTC
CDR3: CASRPPGLGSNEQFF

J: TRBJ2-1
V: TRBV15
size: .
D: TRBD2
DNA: TGTGCCACCCGTAAAGTGCTAGCGGGAATCGAGCAGTTCTTC
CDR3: CATRKVLAGIEQFF

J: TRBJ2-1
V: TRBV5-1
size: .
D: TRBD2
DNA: TGCGCCAGCAGCCCAAAGCGGGAGGCCTACAATGAGCAGTTCTTC
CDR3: CASSPKREAYNEQFF

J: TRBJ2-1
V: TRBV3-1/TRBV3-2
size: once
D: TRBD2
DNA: TGTGCCAGCAGCCCGGGACTAGCGTACAATGAGCAGTTCTTC
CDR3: CASSPGLAYNEQFF

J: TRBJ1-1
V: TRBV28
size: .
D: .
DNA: TGTGCCAGCAGTTTATACCACCGAGAGGGAATATTAATGAACACTGAAGCTTTCTTT
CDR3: CASSLYHREGILMNTEAFF

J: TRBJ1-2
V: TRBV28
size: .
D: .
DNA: TGTGCCAGCAGTTTAGTCGGGGGGAGAGGAAGGGGCTACACCTTC
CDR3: CASSLVGGRGRGYTF

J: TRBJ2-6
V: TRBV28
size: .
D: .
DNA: TGTGCCAGCAGTATAAGGACTCCTGGGGCCAACGTCCTGACTTTC
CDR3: CASSIRTPGANVLTF

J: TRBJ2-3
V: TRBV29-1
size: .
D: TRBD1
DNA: TGCAGCGTTGACGGTGTCGGGGACAGGGGCACAGATACGCAGTATTTT
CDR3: CSVDGVGDRGTDTQYF

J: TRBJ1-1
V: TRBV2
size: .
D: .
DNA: TGTGCCAGCAGTAGGAGCATCGGGCAGGGGACTGAAGCTTTCTTT
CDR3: CASSRSIGQGTEAFF

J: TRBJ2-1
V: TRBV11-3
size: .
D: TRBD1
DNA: TGTGCCAGCAGCTCCCGGGACAGGGATTACAATGAGCAGTTCTTC
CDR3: CASSSRDRDYNEQFF

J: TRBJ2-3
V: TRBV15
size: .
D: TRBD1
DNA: TGTGCCACCAGCAGAGGTGGTGGGGGTTTGCGTACAGGGGTTGGAGATACGCAGTATTTT
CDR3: CATSRGGGGLRTGVGDTQYF

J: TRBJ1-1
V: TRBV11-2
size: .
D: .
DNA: TGTGCCAGCAGCGTTCTGCGGACTGAAGCTTTCTTT
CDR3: CASSVLRTEAFF

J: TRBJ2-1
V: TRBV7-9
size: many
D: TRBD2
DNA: TGTGCCGCGGGAAGGACTAGCGGTCACAATGAGCAGTTCTTC
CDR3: CAAGRTSGHNEQFF

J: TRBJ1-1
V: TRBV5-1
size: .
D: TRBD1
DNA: TGCGCCAGCAGCCGTCGCGACAGGGCCCATGGCACTGAAGCTTTCTTT
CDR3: CASSRRDRAHGTEAFF

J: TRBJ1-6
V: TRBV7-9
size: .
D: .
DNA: TGTGCCAGCAGCTTAGTGGAGGGTTTGGGCTCACCCCTCCACTTT
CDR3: CASSLVEGLGSPLHF

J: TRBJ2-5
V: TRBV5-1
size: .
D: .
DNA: TGCGCCAGCAGCTTGGAGGGGAACCAGTACTTC
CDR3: CASSLEGNQYF

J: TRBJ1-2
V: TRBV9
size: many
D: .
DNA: TGTGCCAGCAGCACTCCCCGGGGGTTCACTAACTATGGCTACACCTTC
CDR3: CASSTPRGFTNYGYTF

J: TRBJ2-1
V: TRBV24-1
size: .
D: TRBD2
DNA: TGTGCCACCAGTGAGACTAGCGGGATAATTTACAATGAGCAGTTCTTC
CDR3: CATSETSGIIYNEQFF

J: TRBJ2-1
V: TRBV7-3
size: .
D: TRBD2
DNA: TGTGCCAGCAGCTTGAGGGCTAGCGGGATATTTCGGGAGCAGTTCTTC
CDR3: CASSLRASGIFREQFF

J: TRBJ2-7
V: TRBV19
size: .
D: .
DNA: TGTGCCAGTAGTATAGGTGCGGGGTACGAGCAGTACTTC
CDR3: CASSIGAGYEQYF

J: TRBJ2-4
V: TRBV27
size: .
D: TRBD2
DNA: TGTGCCACCTCCGGGGGGAACATTCAGTACTTC
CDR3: CATSGGNIQYF

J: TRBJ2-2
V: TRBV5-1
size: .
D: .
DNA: TGCGCCAGCAGCTTGGTGAGGGTTTCCACCGGGGAGCTGTTTTTT
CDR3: CASSLVRVSTGELFF

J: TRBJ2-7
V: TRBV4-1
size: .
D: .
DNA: TGCGCCAGCAGCCAGATTGGAGGCGGTACCCCGAGCTCCTACGAGCAGTACTTC
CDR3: CASSQIGGGTPSSYEQYF

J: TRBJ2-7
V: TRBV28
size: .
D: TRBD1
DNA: TGTGCCACCCAGCGGACAGGCCTTTCCTACGAGCAGTACTTC
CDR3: CATQRTGLSYEQYF

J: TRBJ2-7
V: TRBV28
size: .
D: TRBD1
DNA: TGTGCCAGCAGTTTATCCACTTTGGTGGGACAGGGATCGATCGAGCAGTACTTC
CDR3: CASSLSTLVGQGSIEQYF

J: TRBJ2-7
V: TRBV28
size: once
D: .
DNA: TGTGCCAGCAGTCCTTCGGAGGGAGGCGAGCAGTACTTC
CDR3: CASSPSEGGEQYF

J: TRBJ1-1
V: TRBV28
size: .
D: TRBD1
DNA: TGTGCCAGCAGCCCAGGACAGGGGGCGAGGACTGAAGCTTTCTTT
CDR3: CASSPGQGARTEAFF

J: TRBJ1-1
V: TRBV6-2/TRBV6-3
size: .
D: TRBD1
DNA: TGTGCCAGCAGTTACGGACAGGGGGGTCTGGGGACTGAAGCTTTCTTT
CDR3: CASSYGQGGLGTEAFF

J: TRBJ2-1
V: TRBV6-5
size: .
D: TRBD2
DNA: TGTGCCAGCAGATCGGGACTAGCGGGAGGCGATGAGCAGTTCTTC
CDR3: CASRSGLAGGDEQFF

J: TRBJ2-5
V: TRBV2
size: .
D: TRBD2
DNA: TGTGCCAGCAGGAGGGGGACTAGTGAGACCCAGTACTTC
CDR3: CASRRGTSETQYF

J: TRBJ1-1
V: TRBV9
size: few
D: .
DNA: TGTGCCAGCAGCAACAGGGCATTGAACACTGAAGCTTTCTTT
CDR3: CASSNRALNTEAFF

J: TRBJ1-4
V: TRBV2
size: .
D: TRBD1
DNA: TGTGCCAGCAGTGATACGGACAGGGTGAATGAAAAACTGTTTTTT
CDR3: CASSDTDRVNEKLFF

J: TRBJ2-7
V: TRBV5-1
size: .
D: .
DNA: TGCGCCAGCAGCAACGGTATCGAGCAGTACTTC
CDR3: CASSNGIEQYF

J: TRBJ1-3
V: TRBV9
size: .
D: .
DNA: TGTGCCAGCAGCGGTGACGGGACTGGAAACACCATATATTTT
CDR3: CASSGDGTGNTIYF

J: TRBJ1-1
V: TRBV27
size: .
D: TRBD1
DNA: TGTGCCAGCAGTTTTAGACAGGGGAACACTGAAGCTTTCTTT
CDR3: CASSFRQGNTEAFF

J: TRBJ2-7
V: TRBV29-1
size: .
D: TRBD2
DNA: TGCAGCGTTGCCTTTCGACTAGCGGGAGGCGAGCAGTACTTC
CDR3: CSVAFRLAGGEQYF

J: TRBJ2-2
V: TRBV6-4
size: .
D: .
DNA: TGTGCCAGCAGTTCGGGGGACTTGGACACCGGGGAGCTGTTTTTT
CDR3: CASSSGDLDTGELFF

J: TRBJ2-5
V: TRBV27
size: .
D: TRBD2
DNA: TGTGCCAGCAGTTTACTGGTAGCGGGAGGGCCGGAGACCCAGTACTTC
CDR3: CASSLLVAGGPETQYF

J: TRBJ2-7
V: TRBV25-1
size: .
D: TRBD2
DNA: TGTGCCAGCAGTGAATTCGGACTAGCGGGAAAGACATACGAGCAGTACTTC
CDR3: CASSEFGLAGKTYEQYF

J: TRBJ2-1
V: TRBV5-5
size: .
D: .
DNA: TGTGCCAGCAGCTTTTCGCGAAACTCCTACAATGAGCAGTTCTTC
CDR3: CASSFSRNSYNEQFF